This TCR beta chain was sequenced for a study of shared clonotypes between healthy human individuals. Naivety among CD8 cells was defined by CD45RO negativity and positive CCR7 selection, thereby excluding terminally differentiated effector memory CD45RA+ cells. Profiling relied on immunoSEQ multiplex PCR, and the TCRdb table lists in-frame clones only, not all of them. The sample shows just over 2,000,000 clones, just under 95% of them seen only once. Germline V gene sequence: CDR1 MDHEN, CDR2 SYDVKM. V shed 6 bases, J shed 0 bases, and the junction held 4 bases outside the gene matches. The CDR3 length is 14 residues.

V is TRBV28 and J is TRBJ1-1; 7 nucleotides align to TRBD1. Sample: naive CD8+ T cells sorted from blood. The TCR was taken from a man aged 18-30 years in good health. CDR3 DNA: TGTGCCAGCAGGGAACAGGGGTTGAACACTGAAGCTTTCTTT. Protein sequence: CASREQGLNTEAFF.